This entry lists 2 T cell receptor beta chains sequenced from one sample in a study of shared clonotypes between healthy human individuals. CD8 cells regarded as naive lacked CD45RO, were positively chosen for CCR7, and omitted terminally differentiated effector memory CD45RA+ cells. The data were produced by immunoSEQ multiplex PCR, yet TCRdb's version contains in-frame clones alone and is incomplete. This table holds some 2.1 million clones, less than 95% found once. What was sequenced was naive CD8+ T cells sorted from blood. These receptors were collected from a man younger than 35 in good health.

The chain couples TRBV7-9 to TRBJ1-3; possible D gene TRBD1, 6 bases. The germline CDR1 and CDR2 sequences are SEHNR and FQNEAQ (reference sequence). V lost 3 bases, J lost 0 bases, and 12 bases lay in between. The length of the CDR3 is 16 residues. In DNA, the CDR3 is TGTGCCAGCAGCTTCCACGGGACACCCTCTGGAAACACCATATATTTT. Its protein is CASSFHGTPSGNTIYF. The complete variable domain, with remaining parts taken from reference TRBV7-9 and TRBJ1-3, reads DTGVSQNPRHKITKRGQNVTFRCDPISEHNRLYWYRQTLGQGPEFLTYFQNEAQLEKSRLLSDRFSAERPKGSFSTLEIQRTEQGDSAMYLCASSFHGTPSGNTIYFGEGSWLTVV.

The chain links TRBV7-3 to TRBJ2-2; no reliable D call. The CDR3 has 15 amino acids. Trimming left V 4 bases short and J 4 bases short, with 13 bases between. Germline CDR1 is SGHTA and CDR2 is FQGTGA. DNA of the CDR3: TGTGCCAGCAGCTCCGTCGACATCGCCACCGGGGAGCTGTTTTTT. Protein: CASSSVDIATGELFF.